This T cell receptor beta chain was obtained from a study of blood T cell repertoires in COVID-19. Across the whole study: Samples of COVID-19 (acute and convalescent) were obtained from the United States, Italy and Spain. PBMCs, B-cell-depleted T cells, or T cells provided the cDNA or gDNA that made up the material.

The CDR3 has 14 amino acids. Per the germline V gene, CDR1 is KGHSH and CDR2 is LQKENI. The J segment lost 3 bases and the V segment lost 6 bases, leaving 6 bases of the junction unmatched. In the original analysis: For nucleated cells, counts were estimated from reference gene primer amplification. The table came from immunoSEQ multiplex PCR; TCRdb's copy has only in-frame clones and leaves some out. The DNA was the basis for D and trimming; V, J and clone size are from that table. The profile shows some 6,000 clones, around 90% of them singletons. The sample comprised peripheral blood. J is TRBJ2-7 and V is TRBV18; 9 positions agree with TRBD2. The sequence came from a human donor in a cohort sampled during active COVID-19. Here the CDR3 reads CASSKAGGDYEQYF. Written as DNA, the CDR3 is TGTGCCAGCTCTAAGGCGGGGGGGGACTACGAGCAGTACTTC.